This T cell receptor (beta chain) was documented in a study of CD8 T cells in ankylosing spondylitis. In this sample, this clonotype turned up many times. Its antigen is not known. This CDR3 contains 14 residues. The ends were cut back, 5 bases at V and 1 base at J, with 11 bases in the middle. From germline, CDR1 is SGHVS and CDR2 FQNEAQ. In making TCR beta libraries, quantitative 5'-RACE with molecular barcodes was used. TCRdb reprocessed the 5' RACE reads with MiXCR, giving one entry per CDR3 protein. The sample includes about 450,000 distinct CDR3 sequences, roughly 25% of them seen just once. General observations from the study: Seemingly distinctive of ankylosing spondylitis blood was a TCR beta motif formed by eight highly homologous variants. Clones tied to disease were said to be significantly enriched in matched ankylosing spondylitis synovial fluid.

V gene TRBV7-8 combines with J gene TRBJ1-1; perhaps TRBD1 as D (6 bases). Material for sequencing was blood, either unsorted or a sorted T cell fraction (not recorded which). The receptor's source is a male donor with ankylosing spondylitis. CDR3 nucleotide sequence: TGTGCCAGCAGCCCAACGACAGGGAACACTGAAGCTTTCTTT. Protein sequence: CASSPTTGNTEAFF.